This T cell receptor (beta chain) was profiled in a study of CD8+ T cells in alopecia areata. As for this clone: The gene symbols are mouse symbols. The read stops 4 residues short of the end of the CDR3; the missing end is completed from the germline J gene. Other DNA sequences of this sample code for an identical CDR3.

Separation of pooled cutaneous lymph node cells was by sorting with CD4, CD8alpha, NKG2D, NKG2ACE and other markers. J gave up 0 bases and V 5 bases, and 6 bases lay outside the gene matches. The germline CDR1 and CDR2 sequences are NSHNY and SYGAGN. There are 16 residues in the CDR3. RNA extraction and reverse transcription yielded cDNA as sequencing template. Here immunoSEQ multiplex PCR was the method, and the copy in TCRdb shows in-frame clones only, minus some. Observed in the sample are about 300,000 clones, none of them singletons. The sequenced sample consisted of CD4+ T cells sorted from a lymph node. The sequence was collected from a C3H/HeJ mouse with alopecia areata. This strain's MHC haplotype is H2-k. The chain is built from TRBV13-1 and TRBJ2-3; 10 bases map to TRBD2. The sequenced part of the CDR3 DNA is TGTGCCAGCAGCCCGGGACTGGGGACTAGTGCAGAA. It is translated as CASSPGLGTSAE. The complete CDR3 protein is CASSPGLGTSAETLYF.